This TCR beta chain is drawn from a study of persistence of HIV-infected CD4 T cells. Looking at the study overall: Multiple blood draws of up to 180 mL, except a couple of donors with single leukapheresis. Study-wide results and limits: Degenerate expanded CDR3beta sequences were enriched among CMV- and Gag-responding cells.

The stimulus was lysate of CMV-infected fibroblasts, 8.5 to 10 ug/mL. Sorting selected CD4+ T cells upregulating both CD40 ligand and CD69. Sequencing used immunoSEQ version 4 in survey mode. Each sample used up to roughly 1 ug genomic DNA diluted to roughly 10 ng/uL. Data came from immunoSEQ multiplex PCR; TCRdb stores just in-frame clones and leaves some out. The repertoire has more than 15,000 clones, about 80% of them found once; the top ten carry about 6.8%. With 7 bases removed from V and 5 bases from J, the gap between germline ends came to 14 bases. Germline V gives CDR1 LNHDA, CDR2 SQIVND (reference sequence). CDR3 size: 14 residues. As to this clone: Antigen unknown.

The specimen was CD4+ T cells sorted from PBMCs after roughly 20-hour stimulation, collected from a patient who received antiretroviral therapy. The sequence came from an adult man with HIV who was CMV-seropositive. This chain joins TRBV19 and TRBJ2-2; D assignment may be TRBD1 or TRBD2 (5 bases each). The CDR3 sequence is CASTPGTRTGELFF. In DNA form, the CDR3 reads TGTGCCAGTACCCCAGGGACGAGGACCGGGGAGCTGTTTTTT.